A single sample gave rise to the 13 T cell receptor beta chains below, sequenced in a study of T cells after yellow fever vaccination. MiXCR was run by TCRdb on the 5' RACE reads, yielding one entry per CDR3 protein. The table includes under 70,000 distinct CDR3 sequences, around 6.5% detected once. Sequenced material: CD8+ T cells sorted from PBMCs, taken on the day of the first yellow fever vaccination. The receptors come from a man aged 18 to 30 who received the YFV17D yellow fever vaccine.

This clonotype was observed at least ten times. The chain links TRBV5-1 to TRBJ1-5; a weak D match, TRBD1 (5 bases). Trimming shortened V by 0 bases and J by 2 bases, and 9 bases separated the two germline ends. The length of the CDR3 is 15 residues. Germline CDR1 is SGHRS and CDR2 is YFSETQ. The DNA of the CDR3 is TGCGCCAGCAGCTTGGGACTAGGGGGCAATCAGCCCCAGCATTTT. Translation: CASSLGLGGNQPQHF.

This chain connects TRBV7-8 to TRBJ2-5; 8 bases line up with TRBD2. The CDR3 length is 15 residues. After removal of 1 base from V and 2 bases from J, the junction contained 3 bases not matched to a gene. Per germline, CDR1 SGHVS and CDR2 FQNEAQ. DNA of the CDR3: TGTGCCAGCAGCTTAGAGACTAGCGTTCAAGAGACCCAGTACTTC. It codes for CASSLETSVQETQYF. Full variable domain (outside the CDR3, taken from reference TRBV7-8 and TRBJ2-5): GAGVSQSPRYKVAKRGQDVALRCDPISGHVSLFWYQQALGQGPEFLTYFQNEAQLDKSGLPSDRFFAERPEGSVSTLKIQRTQQEDSAVYLCASSLETSVQETQYFGPGTRLLVL.

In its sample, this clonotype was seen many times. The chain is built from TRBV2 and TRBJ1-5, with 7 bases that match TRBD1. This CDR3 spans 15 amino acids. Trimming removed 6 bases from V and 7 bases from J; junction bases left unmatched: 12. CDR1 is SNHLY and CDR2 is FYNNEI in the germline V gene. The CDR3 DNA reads TGTGCCAGCAGGGAGGGGGCGCGAATTTGGCAGCCCCAGCATTTT. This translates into CASREGARIWQPQHF.

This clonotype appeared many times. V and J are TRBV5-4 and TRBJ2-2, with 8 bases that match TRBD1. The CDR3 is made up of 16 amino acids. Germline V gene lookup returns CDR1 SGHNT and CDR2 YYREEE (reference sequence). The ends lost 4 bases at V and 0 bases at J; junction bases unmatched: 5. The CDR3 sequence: CASSDATGANTGELFF. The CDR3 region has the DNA TGTGCCAGCAGCGATGCGACAGGGGCGAACACCGGGGAGCTGTTTTTT.

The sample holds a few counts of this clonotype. This CDR3 reads CASSLGIVTDTQYF. Written as DNA, the CDR3 is TGTGCCAGCAGCTTAGGAATAGTTACAGATACGCAGTATTTT. V gene TRBV7-2 combines with J gene TRBJ2-3; the D is unclear. Germline V gene data show CDR1 as SGHTA and CDR2 as FQGNSA. The V end was cut by 1 base, the J end by 3 bases, with 8 bases between. This CDR3 is built from 14 residues.

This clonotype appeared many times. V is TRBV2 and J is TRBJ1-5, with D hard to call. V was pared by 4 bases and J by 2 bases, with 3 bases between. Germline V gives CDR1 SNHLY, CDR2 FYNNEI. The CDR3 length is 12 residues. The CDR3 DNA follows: TGTGCCAGCAGTGCGGGCAATCAGCCCCAGCATTTT. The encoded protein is CASSAGNQPQHF.

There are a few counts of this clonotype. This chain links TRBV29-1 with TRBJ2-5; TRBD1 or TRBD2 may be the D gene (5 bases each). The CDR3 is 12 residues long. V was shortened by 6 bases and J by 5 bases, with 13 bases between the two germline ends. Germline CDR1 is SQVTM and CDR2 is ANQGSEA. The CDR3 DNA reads TGCAGCGTCGTATCCGGGACGGAGACCCAGTACTTC. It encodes CSVVSGTETQYF.

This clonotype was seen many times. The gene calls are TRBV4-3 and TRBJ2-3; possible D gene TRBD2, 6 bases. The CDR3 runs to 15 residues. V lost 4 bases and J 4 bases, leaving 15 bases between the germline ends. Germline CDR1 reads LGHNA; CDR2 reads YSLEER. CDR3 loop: CASSLETGTADTQYF. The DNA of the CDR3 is TGCGCCAGCAGCCTAGAGACCGGGACTGCAGATACGCAGTATTTT.

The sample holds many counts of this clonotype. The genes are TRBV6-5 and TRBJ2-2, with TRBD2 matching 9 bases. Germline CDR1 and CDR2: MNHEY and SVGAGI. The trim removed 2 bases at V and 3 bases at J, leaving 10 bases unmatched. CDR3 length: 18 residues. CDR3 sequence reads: CASSYSLAGASDTGELFF. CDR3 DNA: TGTGCCAGCAGTTACAGCTTAGCGGGGGCCTCGGACACCGGGGAGCTGTTTTTT.

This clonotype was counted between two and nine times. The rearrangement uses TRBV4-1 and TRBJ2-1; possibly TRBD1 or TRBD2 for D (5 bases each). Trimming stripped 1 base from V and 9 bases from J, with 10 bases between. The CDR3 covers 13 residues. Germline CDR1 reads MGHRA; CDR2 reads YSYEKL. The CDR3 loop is CASSQVRGSEQFF. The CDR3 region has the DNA TGCGCCAGCAGCCAAGTGAGGGGAAGTGAGCAGTTCTTC.

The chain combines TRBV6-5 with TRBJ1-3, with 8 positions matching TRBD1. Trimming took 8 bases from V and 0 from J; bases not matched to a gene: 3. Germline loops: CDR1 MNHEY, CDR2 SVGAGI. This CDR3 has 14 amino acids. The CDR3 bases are TGTGCCAGCGGTACAGGGGGCTCTGGAAACACCATATATTTT. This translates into CASGTGGSGNTIYF.

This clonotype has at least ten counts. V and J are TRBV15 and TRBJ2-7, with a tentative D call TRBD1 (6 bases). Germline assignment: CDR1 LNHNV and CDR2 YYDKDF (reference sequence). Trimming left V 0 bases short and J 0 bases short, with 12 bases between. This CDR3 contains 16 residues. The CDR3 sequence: CATSRDSTGFSYEQYF. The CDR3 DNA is TGTGCCACCAGCAGAGATAGTACAGGGTTCTCCTACGAGCAGTACTTC.

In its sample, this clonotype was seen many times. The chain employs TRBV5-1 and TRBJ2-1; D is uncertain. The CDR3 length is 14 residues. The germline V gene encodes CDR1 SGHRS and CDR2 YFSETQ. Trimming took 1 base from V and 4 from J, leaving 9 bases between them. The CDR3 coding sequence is TGCGCCAGCAGCTTGACGTCCAATTACAATGAGCAGTTCTTC. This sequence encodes CASSLTSNYNEQFF.